This entry features one T cell receptor (beta chain) sequence. Its cognate antigen is unknown. These data belong to a study of regulatory T cells. Study conclusions and caveats: Hydrophobic residues at CDR3 positions 6 and 7 were enriched in conventional CD4+ T cells of CD3G-deficient patients.

Germline CDR1 KGHSH, CDR2 LQKENI. The CDR3 has 13 amino acids. V was cut by 8 bases and J by 0 bases, with 5 bases left in between. Every patient with CD3G deficiency had evidence of autoimmunity. Amplification used 52 TRBV primers and 13 TRBJ primers. Assay: immunoSEQ multiplex PCR; the TCRdb copy retains only in-frame clones and omits some. The repertoire has roughly 32,000 clones, about 89% of them found once; the top ten carry about 2.4%. This sequence originates from a person aged 18 to 30 with CD3G deficiency. Sequenced sample: conventional CD4+ T cells sorted from blood. The V gene is TRBV18, the J gene TRBJ2-6; D is unresolved. The CDR3 spells CASLLSGANVLTF. In DNA form, the CDR3 reads TGTGCCAGCCTCCTCTCTGGGGCCAACGTCCTGACTTTC.